These 3 T cell receptor beta chains were sequenced from one sample in a study of Ad26.COV2.S vaccination and SARS-CoV-2 variants. Described treatment: over 15 received Ad26.COV2.S at low or high dose, single or two shots; about 5 received placebo; per-sample allocation not given. Samples analyzed were those drawn on day 63 after the first vaccine or placebo injection. Generated by immunoSEQ multiplex PCR, the TCRdb table keeps only in-frame clones and is missing some. This table holds 300,000 to 500,000 clones, roughly nine tenths found once. Sequences were derived from peripheral blood, sampled in a trial of Ad26.COV2.S vaccine versus placebo. The receptors were sampled from a person between 18 and 65 years old who received the Ad26.COV2.S COVID-19 vaccine or a placebo.

The CDR3 region is CASSQDRDRGLGNTIYF. CDR3 sequence (DNA): TGTGCCAGCAGCCAAGACCGGGACAGGGGGCTTGGAAACACCATATATTTT. This chain connects TRBV4-2 to TRBJ1-3; TRBD1 matches at 12 bases. The junction had 3 bases not matched to a gene; V was cut back by 0 bases and J by 3 bases. Germline CDR1 LGHNA, CDR2 YNFKEQ. This CDR3 is 17 amino acids long.

The CDR3 loop reads CASSFLNEQFF. The CDR3 DNA reads TGTGCCAGCAGTTTTCTGAATGAGCAGTTCTTC. The rearrangement joins TRBV27 to TRBJ2-1; unclear D gene. V was cut by 3 bases and J by 7 bases, with 4 bases left in between. This CDR3 has 11 amino acids. Germline-derived CDR1 and CDR2 are MNHEY and SMNVEV (reference sequence).

The genes are TRBV16 and TRBJ2-1; D remains ambiguous. This CDR3 comprises 15 residues. Trimming cost V 2 bases and J 2 bases, with 10 bases left between them. CDR1 and CDR2 from the germline V gene are KGHSY and FQNENV. The CDR3 DNA follows: TGTGCCAGCAGCCAAGCTGGGAACCCCTACAATGAGCAGTTCTTC. The encoded protein is CASSQAGNPYNEQFF.